The clone carrying this TCR beta chain was observed once. Antigen unknown. TCRdb's table, derived via immunoSEQ multiplex PCR, lists solely in-frame clones and lacks some. The data show about 59,000 clones, about 81% seen once. This entry comes from a study of memory CD4+ T cells and cytomegalovirus serostatus. About the research overall: This sample comes from healthy Belgian adults, 8 to 10 CMV seropositive, 24 seronegative.

The sort gate was single viable CD3+CD4+CD8-CD45RO+ cells for memory CD4+ T cells. Donors' CMV status reflects serum IgG against pp150, pp28, p38, p52. The germline gives CDR1 SNHLY, CDR2 FYNNEI. The CDR3 runs to 15 residues. The V end lost 8 bases, the J end lost 1 base, and 16 bases lay between the germline ends. Study-wide results and limits: Of 150 to 200 reported CMV TCRbeta sequences, 67 were found in memory CD4+ repertoires.

This TCR derives from an adult in good health and CMV-seronegative. The genes are TRBV2 and TRBJ2-3; D is perhaps TRBD2 (6 bases). The sequencing sample was made of memory CD4+ T cells from blood. This CDR3 is CASGGGSGRTDTQYF. DNA of the CDR3: TGTGCCAGCGGGGGAGGAAGCGGACGCACAGATACGCAGTATTTT.